This T cell receptor beta chain was sequenced during a study of cytomegalovirus exposure and HLA in healthy donors. Findings and caveats of the study: A later analysis reportedly found fewer N-insertions in an Asian-associated ancestry cluster than the roughly 670-donor mean.

This clone is a singleton in its sample. As yet, its antigen is unknown. The V and J ends lost 6 bases and 3 bases respectively, with 11 bases between them. Germline loops: CDR1 MNHNS, CDR2 SASEGT. CDR3 length: 14 amino acids. Primers included in the PCR were 60 Vbeta and 13 Jbeta primers. Only in-frame clones appear in the TCRdb table, and some are missing; sequencing was by immunoSEQ multiplex PCR. The data contain 130,000 or so clones, roughly 80% of them singletons. The origin of this receptor is a man between 40 and 49 years old in good health and CMV-seronegative. The sample was PBMCs. The J gene is TRBJ2-2, the V gene TRBV6-1, with D possibly TRBD1 on 5 matching bases. The CDR3 coding sequence is TGTGCCAGCAGCCTGGACAAGTACACCGGGGAGCTGTTTTTT. Encoded protein: CASSLDKYTGELFF.